The rows below give T cell receptor beta chains drawn from one sample of a study of T cells in Graves' hyperthyroidism and ophthalmopathy. Via MiXCR, TCRdb re-called the multiplex PCR reads, giving one row per CDR3 protein. The sample lists 660,000 or so distinct CDR3 sequences, just under 45% occurring once. Source material: peripheral blood or thyroid tissue (not recorded which). The source of these receptors is an adult man with Graves' disease, either hyperthyroidism or ophthalmopathy (not recorded which). CDR3s include the opening cysteine and the closing phenylalanine or tryptophan. D genes are given only for firm matches. Size is omitted from some rows. Given values are once, few, many or a class for expanded clones.

- TRBJ2-7 TRBV12-3/TRBV12-4 - TGTGCCAGCGTATCCCCCAGGGCCGGCGAGCAGTACTTC CASVSPRAGEQYF
- TRBJ2-5 TRBV10-3 - TGTGCCATCAGTGAGCCTCAGGGATCGGGCTACACCCAGTACTTC CAISEPQGSGYTQYF
- TRBJ2-5 TRBV3-1 once TGTGCCAGCAGCCCGGGTAAGCCCGCCGAAGAGACCCAGTACTTC CASSPGKPAEETQYF
TRBD1 TRBJ1-1 TRBV7-9 - TGTGCCAGCAGCTCGGGACAGGGGAGCGGCACTGAAGCTTTCTTT CASSSGQGSGTEAFF
TRBD1 TRBJ2-5 TRBV7-6 - TGTGCCAGCTTAAGGGGACAGCAAGAGACCCAGTACTTC CASLRGQQETQYF
- TRBJ1-6 TRBV7-6 - TGTGCCAGCAGTCCCCTCGGCGGGGGGGCCTTCTATAATTCACCCCTCCACTTT CASSPLGGGAFYNSPLHF
TRBD1 TRBJ2-7 TRBV29-1 many TGCAGCGTTGAATCTCCGGGACAGCGCTTCGAGCAGTACTTC CSVESPGQRFEQYF
- TRBJ2-7 TRBV5-1 once TGCGCCAGCAGCTTGAGTCCGACTACCGGGGGCTCCTACGAGCAGTACTTC CASSLSPTTGGSYEQYF
- TRBJ1-5 TRBV24-1 many TGTGCCACCAGTGAGGGACAAGATAGCAATCAGCCCCAACATTTT CATSEGQDSNQPQHF
TRBD2 TRBJ2-7 TRBV20-1 - TGCAGTGCTAGAGGGGCTAGCGGGAGGGTAAAGAGTCGCGAGCAGTACTTC CSARGASGRVKSREQYF
- TRBJ2-5 TRBV24-1 - TGTGCCACCAGTGCTCCGCAGGGCTCTGGGGTAGAAGAGACCCAGTACTTC CATSAPQGSGVEETQYF
- TRBJ2-7 TRBV20-1 many TGCAGTGCTGGGGGCGGGGGTAATGGCGACGAGCAGTACTTC CSAGGGGNGDEQYF
TRBD1 TRBJ1-1 TRBV5-1 many TGCGCCAGCAGCTTACTACAGGGGACCACTGAAGCTTTCTTT CASSLLQGTTEAFF
- TRBJ1-3 TRBV2 - TGTGCCAGCAGTGTTGGGGCGGGGGTAAACACCATATATTTT CASSVGAGVNTIYF
TRBD1 TRBJ2-2 TRBV2 - TGTGCCAGCAGCCTTACAGGGGACACCGGGGAGCTGTTTTTT CASSLTGDTGELFF
TRBD2 TRBJ2-1 TRBV29-1 - TGCAGCGTTGGGCAAGCGGGGATCATCAATGAGCAGTTCTTC CSVGQAGIINEQFF
TRBD1 TRBJ1-2 TRBV5-4 - TGTGCCAGCATTCGGACAGGGCGTGGCTACACCTTC CASIRTGRGYTF
- TRBJ2-5 TRBV6-1 - TGTGCCAGCAGTGAAACCACCTCGACAGGAATACAAGAGACCCAGTACTTC CASSETTSTGIQETQYF
TRBD1 TRBJ1-5 TRBV11-3 - TGTGCCAGCAGCTTAGGTGTAGGGACAGGGGGTAGCAATCAGCCCCAGCATTTT CASSLGVGTGGSNQPQHF
TRBD1 TRBJ2-7 TRBV7-9 - TGTGCCAGCAGCTTATACGCCGGACAGGGGGCATACGAGCAGTACTTC CASSLYAGQGAYEQYF
TRBD1 TRBJ1-1 TRBV15 - TGTGCCACCAGCAGAGCCTCGGGGACAGGGTATACTGAAGCTTTCTTT CATSRASGTGYTEAFF
TRBD1 TRBJ1-1 TRBV7-9 - TGTGCCAGCAGCCTACGACAGGGGGCAAGTACTGAAGCTTTCTTT CASSLRQGASTEAFF
TRBD1 TRBJ1-2 TRBV20-1 many TGCAGTGCCAGATCCGGGACAGGGGACACTAGTGGCTACACCTTC CSARSGTGDTSGYTF
- TRBJ1-4 TRBV7-8 many TGTGCCAGCAGCCCTGGGGCCAGGGATAATGAAAAACTGTTTTTT CASSPGARDNEKLFF
- TRBJ1-2 TRBV28 - TGTGCCAGCCACTCCCCCTCAGGGGATGGCTACACCTTC CASHSPSGDGYTF
TRBD2 TRBJ2-7 TRBV25-1 - TGTGCCTCGACCTCGGTAGCGGGACGCCAGTACGAGCAGTACTTC CASTSVAGRQYEQYF
TRBD1 TRBJ2-5 TRBV7-2 - TGTGCCAGCAGCTTCTCCGGGACAGGGAACCAGCCCCAGTACTTC CASSFSGTGNQPQYF
- TRBJ1-1 TRBV7-8 few TGTGCCAGCAGCCCTACGACGGGGGTGAACACTGAAGCTTTCTTT CASSPTTGVNTEAFF
TRBD1 TRBJ1-5 TRBV20-1 few TGCAGTGCTAGGATAGACAGGGGAGTTAGCAATCAGCCCCAGCATTTT CSARIDRGVSNQPQHF
- TRBJ1-5 TRBV20-1 few TGCAGTGCAAGACGAGACAGACCAAATCAGCCCCAGCATTTT CSARRDRPNQPQHF
TRBD1 TRBJ1-1 TRBV2 many TGTGCCAGCAGTGCCACCGGGACAGCGGACACTGAAGCTTTCTTT CASSATGTADTEAFF
- TRBJ2-7 TRBV6-5 few TGTGCCAGCAGTTATGATCCTTACGAGCAGTACTTC CASSYDPYEQYF
- TRBJ2-6 TRBV25-1 - TGTGCCAGCAGCGTTACACAGGGCTCTGGGGCCAACGTCCTGACTTTC CASSVTQGSGANVLTF
TRBD2 TRBJ2-5 TRBV9 - TGTGCCAGCAGCCCCACCGGGAGGGATCAAGAGACCCAGTACTTC CASSPTGRDQETQYF
- TRBJ1-2 TRBV15 - TGTGCCAGCAGTTTATGGGCGCCCGGGGCTAACTATGGCTACACCTTC CASSLWAPGANYGYTF
- TRBJ1-4 TRBV29-1 once TGCAGCGTTATTGGGACTAATGAAAAACTGTTTTTT CSVIGTNEKLFF
- TRBJ1-1 TRBV19 few TGTGCCAGTAGTATGTCTCTAATCGGAAACACTGAAGCTTTCTTT CASSMSLIGNTEAFF
- TRBJ1-4 TRBV15 few TGTGCCACCAGCAGAGTAGGGTTT CATSRVGF
TRBD1 TRBJ2-2 TRBV24-1 many TGTGCCACCAGTGACCGGGACAGAGCCAACACCGGGGAGCTGTTTTTT CATSDRDRANTGELFF
- TRBJ1-6 TRBV6-1 - TGTGCCAGCAGCCAAGGCAGGGTGCCACCCCTCCACTTT CASSQGRVPPLHF
- TRBJ1-2 TRBV29-1 many TGCAGCGTTGAATTCGGGGATCATGGCTACACCTTC CSVEFGDHGYTF
TRBD1 TRBJ1-5 TRBV6-1 - TGTGCCAGCAGAAACAGGGGACGCCAGCCCCAGCATTTT CASRNRGRQPQHF
- TRBJ1-2 TRBV29-1 once TGCAGCGTTGAAGGGGGCAAGGGGGATTTGTATGGCTACACCTTC CSVEGGKGDLYGYTF
TRBD1 TRBJ1-1 TRBV7-9 - TGTGCCAGCAGCGGACCGGGACAGGAAATTACTGAAGCTTTCTTT CASSGPGQEITEAFF
TRBD1 TRBJ1-1 TRBV6-6 few TGTGCCATCAGCCCGGGACAGGCTATAGGAGCTTTCTTT CAISPGQAIGAFF
- TRBJ1-1 TRBV2 many TGTGCCAGCAGTGTTCGATACACTGAAGCTTTCTTT CASSVRYTEAFF
- TRBJ1-5 TRBV19 few TGTGCCTCCCGACGGGGGGTTTTTAGCAATCAGCCCCAGCATTTT CASRRGVFSNQPQHF
TRBD2 TRBJ2-3 TRBV29-1 - TGCAGCGTTCTGCAGCGGGAGGGAACAGATACGCAGTATTTT CSVLQREGTDTQYF
TRBD2 TRBJ2-2 TRBV24-1 few TGTGCCACCAGTGAATCACCTCGGCTAGCGGGAGGAGGCACCGGGGAGCTGTTTTTT CATSESPRLAGGGTGELFF
- TRBJ1-1 TRBV7-9 - TGTGCCAGCAGCTCCTCCGTAGCCATTACGAAAGACACTGAAGCTTTCTTT CASSSSVAITKDTEAFF
TRBD2 TRBJ2-7 TRBV12-3/TRBV12-4 - TGTGCCAGCAGTTTCGGGCTAGCGGGGGAGTACGAGCAGTACTTC CASSFGLAGEYEQYF
- TRBJ1-4 TRBV7-9 once TGTGCCAGCAGCCCAGGGTGGAATGAAAAACTGTTTTTT CASSPGWNEKLFF
- TRBJ2-7 TRBV10-2 many TGCGCCAGCAGCAAGGGGTACGAGCAGTACTTC CASSKGYEQYF
- TRBJ1-5 TRBV24-1 many TGTGCCACCAGTGATGCCGGGGGGAATCAGCCCCAGCATTTT CATSDAGGNQPQHF
TRBD2 TRBJ2-7 TRBV7-2 - TGTGCCAGCAGCTTATCGACTAGCGGGGGTTACGGGCAGTACTTC CASSLSTSGGYGQYF